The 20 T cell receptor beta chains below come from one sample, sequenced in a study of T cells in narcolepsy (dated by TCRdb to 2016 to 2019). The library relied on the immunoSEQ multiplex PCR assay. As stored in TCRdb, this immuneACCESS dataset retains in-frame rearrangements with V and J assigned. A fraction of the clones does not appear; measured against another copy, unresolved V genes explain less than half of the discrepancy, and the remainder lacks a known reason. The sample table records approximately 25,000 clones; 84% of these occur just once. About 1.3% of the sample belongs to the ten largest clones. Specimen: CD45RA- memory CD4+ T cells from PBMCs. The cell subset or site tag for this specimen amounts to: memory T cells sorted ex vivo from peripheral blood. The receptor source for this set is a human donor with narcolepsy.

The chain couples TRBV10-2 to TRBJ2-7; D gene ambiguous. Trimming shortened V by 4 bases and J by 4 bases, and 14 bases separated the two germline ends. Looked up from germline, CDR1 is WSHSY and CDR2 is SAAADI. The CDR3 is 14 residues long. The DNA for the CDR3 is TGCGCCAGCAGTGTTAGGCAAGGTTCGTACGAGCAGTACTTC. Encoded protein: CASSVRQGSYEQYF.

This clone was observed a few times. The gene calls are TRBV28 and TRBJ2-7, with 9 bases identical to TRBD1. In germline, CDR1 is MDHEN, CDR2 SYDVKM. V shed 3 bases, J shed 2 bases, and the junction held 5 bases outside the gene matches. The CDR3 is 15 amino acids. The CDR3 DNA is TGTGCCAGCAGTTTTTGGGACAGGGCCACCTACGAGCAGTACTTC. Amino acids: CASSFWDRATYEQYF.

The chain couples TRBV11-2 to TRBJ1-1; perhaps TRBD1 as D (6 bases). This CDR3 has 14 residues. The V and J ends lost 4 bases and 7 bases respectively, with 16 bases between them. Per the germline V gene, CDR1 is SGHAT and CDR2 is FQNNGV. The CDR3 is CASSSQQGGDEAFF. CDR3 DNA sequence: TGTGCCAGCAGCTCCCAACAGGGAGGGGATGAAGCTTTCTTT.

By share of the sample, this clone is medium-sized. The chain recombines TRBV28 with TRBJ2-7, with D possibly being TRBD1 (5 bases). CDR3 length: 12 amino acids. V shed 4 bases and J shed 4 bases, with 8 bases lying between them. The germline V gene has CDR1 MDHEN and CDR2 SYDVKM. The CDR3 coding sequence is TGTGCCAGCAGTTCAGGGTATTACGAGCAGTACTTC. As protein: CASSSGYYEQYF.

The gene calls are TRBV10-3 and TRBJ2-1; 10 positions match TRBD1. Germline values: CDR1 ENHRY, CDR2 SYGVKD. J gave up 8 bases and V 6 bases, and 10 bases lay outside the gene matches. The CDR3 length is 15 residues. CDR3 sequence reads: CAIRTDRGRPDEQFF. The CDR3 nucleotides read TGTGCCATCAGAACCGACAGGGGGCGTCCCGATGAGCAGTTCTTC.

CDR3 loop: CASGSGYNEQFF. As DNA, the CDR3 is TGTGCCAGCGGGTCCGGGTACAATGAGCAGTTCTTC. The chain couples TRBV9 to TRBJ2-1; D remains unclear. CDR1 is SGDLS and CDR2 is YYNGEE in the germline V gene. This CDR3 has 12 residues. V shed 7 bases and J shed 4 bases, with 9 bases lying between them.

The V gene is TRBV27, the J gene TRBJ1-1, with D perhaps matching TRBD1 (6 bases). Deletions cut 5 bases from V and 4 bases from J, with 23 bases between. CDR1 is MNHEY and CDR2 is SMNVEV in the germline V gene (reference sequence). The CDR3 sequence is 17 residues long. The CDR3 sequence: CASSLKTLDRFRTEAFF. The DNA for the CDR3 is TGTGCCAGCAGTCTGAAAACACTCGACAGGTTCCGCACTGAAGCTTTCTTT.

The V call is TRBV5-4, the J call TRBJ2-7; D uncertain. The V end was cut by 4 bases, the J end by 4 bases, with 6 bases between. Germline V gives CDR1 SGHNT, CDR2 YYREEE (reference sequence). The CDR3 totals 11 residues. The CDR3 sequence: CASSRDYEQYF. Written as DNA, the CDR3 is TGTGCCAGCAGCCGCGATTACGAGCAGTACTTC.

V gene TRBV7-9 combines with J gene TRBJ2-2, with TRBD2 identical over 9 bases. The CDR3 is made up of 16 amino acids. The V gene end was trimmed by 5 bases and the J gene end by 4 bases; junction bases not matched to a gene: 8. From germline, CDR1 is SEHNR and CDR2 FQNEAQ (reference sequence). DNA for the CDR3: TGTGCCAGCAGCATAACTAGCGGGCTGGGCACCGGGGAGCTGTTTTTT. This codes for CASSITSGLGTGELFF.

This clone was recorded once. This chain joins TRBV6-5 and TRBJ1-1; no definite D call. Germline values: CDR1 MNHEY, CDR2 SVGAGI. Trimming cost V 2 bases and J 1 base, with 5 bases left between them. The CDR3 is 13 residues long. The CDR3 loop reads CASSYTGNTEAFF. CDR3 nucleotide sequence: TGTGCCAGCAGTTACACGGGGAACACTGAAGCTTTCTTT.

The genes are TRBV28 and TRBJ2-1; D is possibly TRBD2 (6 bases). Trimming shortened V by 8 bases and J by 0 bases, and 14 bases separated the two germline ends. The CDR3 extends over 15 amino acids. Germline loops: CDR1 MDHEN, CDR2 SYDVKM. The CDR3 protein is CASQRSGPSYNEQFF. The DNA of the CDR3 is TGTGCCAGCCAACGTAGCGGACCCTCCTACAATGAGCAGTTCTTC.

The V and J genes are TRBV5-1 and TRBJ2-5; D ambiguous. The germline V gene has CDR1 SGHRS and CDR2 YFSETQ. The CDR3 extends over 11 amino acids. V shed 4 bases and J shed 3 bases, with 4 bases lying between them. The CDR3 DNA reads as TGCGCCAGCAGCCTGAAAGAGACCCAGTACTTC. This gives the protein CASSLKETQYF.

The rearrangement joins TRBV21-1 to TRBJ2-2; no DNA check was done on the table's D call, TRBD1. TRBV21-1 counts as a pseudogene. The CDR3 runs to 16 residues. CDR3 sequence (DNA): TGTGCCAGCAGCAAAGTGCTCAGGATTAACACCGGGGAGCTGTTTTTT. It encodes CASSKVLRINTGELFF.

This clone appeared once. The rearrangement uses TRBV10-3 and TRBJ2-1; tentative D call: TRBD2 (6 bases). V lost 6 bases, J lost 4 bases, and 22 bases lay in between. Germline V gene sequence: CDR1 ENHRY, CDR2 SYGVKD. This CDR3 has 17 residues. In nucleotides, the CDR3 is TGTGCCATCAGCGGTGGCGGTTCTAAGGCGGGGTACAATGAGCAGTTCTTC. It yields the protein CAISGGGSKAGYNEQFF.

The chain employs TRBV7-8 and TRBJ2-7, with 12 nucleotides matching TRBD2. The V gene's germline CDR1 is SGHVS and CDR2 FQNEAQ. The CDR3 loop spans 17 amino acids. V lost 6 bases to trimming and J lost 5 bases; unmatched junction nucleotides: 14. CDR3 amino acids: CASSHKGLAGITDEQYF. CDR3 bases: TGTGCCAGCAGTCATAAAGGACTAGCGGGAATCACGGACGAGCAGTACTTC.

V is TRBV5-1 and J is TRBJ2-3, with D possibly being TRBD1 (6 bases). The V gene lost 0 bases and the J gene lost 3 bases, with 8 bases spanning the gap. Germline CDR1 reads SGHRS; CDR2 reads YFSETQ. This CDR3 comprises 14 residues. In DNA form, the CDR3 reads TGCGCCAGCAGCTTGGACAGGGTAACAGATACGCAGTATTTT. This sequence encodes CASSLDRVTDTQYF.

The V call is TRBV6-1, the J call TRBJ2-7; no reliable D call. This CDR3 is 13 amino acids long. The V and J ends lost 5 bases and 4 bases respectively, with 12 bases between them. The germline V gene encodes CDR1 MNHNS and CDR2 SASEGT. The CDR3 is CASSRADKYEQYF. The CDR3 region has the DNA TGTGCCAGCAGTAGGGCAGACAAATACGAGCAGTACTTC.

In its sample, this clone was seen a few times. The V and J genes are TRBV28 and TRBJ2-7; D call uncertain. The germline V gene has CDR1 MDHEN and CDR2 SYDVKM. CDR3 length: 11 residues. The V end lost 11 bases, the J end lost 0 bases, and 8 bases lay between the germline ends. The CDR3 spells CAAQNSYEQYF. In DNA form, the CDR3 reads TGTGCCGCCCAGAACTCCTACGAGCAGTACTTC.

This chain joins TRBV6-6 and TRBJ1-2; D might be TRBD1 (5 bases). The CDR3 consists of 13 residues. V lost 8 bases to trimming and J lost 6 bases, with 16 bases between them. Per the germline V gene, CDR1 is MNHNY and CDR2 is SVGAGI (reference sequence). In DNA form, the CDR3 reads TGTGCCAGCGGAGGGACTGGGCCGCATGGCTACACCTTC. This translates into CASGGTGPHGYTF.

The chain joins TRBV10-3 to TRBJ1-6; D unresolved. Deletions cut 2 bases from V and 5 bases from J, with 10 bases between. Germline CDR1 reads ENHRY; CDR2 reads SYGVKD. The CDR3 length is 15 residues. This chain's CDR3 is CAISEEGSDNSPLHF. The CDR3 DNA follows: TGTGCCATCAGTGAGGAGGGTTCGGATAATTCACCCCTCCACTTT.